This T cell receptor (beta chain) is from a study of cytomegalovirus exposure and HLA in healthy donors. The V gene's germline CDR1 is MNHEY and CDR2 SMNVEV (reference sequence). This CDR3 spans 14 amino acids. Study results and caveats: Most TCRs appeared rarely, but some public TCRs recurred in many donors.

The method was immunoSEQ multiplex PCR; TCRdb's version includes in-frame clones alone and lacks a portion of them. There are about 170,000 clones in the sample; about 89% occur only once, and 2% to 3% lies in the top ten. Regarding this clone: The target antigen is unknown.

Sequenced: PBMCs. The TCR originated in a man younger than 35 in good health and CMV-seropositive. The gene calls are TRBV27 and TRBJ2-5, with D possibly being TRBD2 (6 bases). The J call is in doubt because the DNA end fits TRBJ2-7 better. The CDR3 here is CASSSSGRFYEQYF. As DNA, the CDR3 is TGTGCCAGCAGTTCCTCAGGGAGGTTCTACGAGCAGTACTTC.